The 24 T cell receptor beta chains in this list originate from one sample, sequenced in a study of blood T cell repertoires in COVID-19 (TCRdb year 2020). Libraries were built with the immunoSEQ multiplex PCR assay. TCRdb holds this immuneACCESS table with in-frame rearrangements only. Some clones are missing; in checked studies, unresolved V genes explain under half, and the rest has no known cause. The sample records fewer than 130,000 clones, around 89% of which are singletons. The ten largest clonotypes hold 32% of the sample. Sequenced input: peripheral blood. These receptors were taken from a woman older than 75 with acute or convalescent COVID-19.

This chain joins TRBV5-1 and TRBJ2-7; 11 positions match TRBD1. With V trimmed by 4 bases and J by 7 bases, 10 bases remained unmatched. Germline V gene sequence: CDR1 SGHRS, CDR2 YFSETQ. The CDR3 has 15 residues. The CDR3: CASSVGQGALGEQYF. The CDR3 DNA reads as TGCGCCAGCAGCGTCGGACAGGGGGCGCTTGGGGAGCAGTACTTC. Full variable domain (outside the CDR3, taken from reference TRBV5-1 and TRBJ2-7): KAGVTQTPRYLIKTRGQQVTLSCSPISGHRSVSWYQQTPGQGLQFLFEYFSETQRNKGNFPGRFSGRQFSNSRSEMNVSTLELGDSALYLCASSVGQGALGEQYFGPGTRLTVT.

The chain uses TRBV28 and TRBJ2-7; weak D call: TRBD2 (7 bases). Germline V gene lookup returns CDR1 MDHEN and CDR2 SYDVKM. With 6 bases removed from V and 5 bases from J, the gap between germline ends came to 20 bases. This CDR3 contains 15 residues. This CDR3 is CASSLGGQLLDEQYF. In DNA, the CDR3 is TGTGCCAGCAGCCTGGGGGGGCAACTTCTCGACGAGCAGTACTTC. Full variable domain (missing parts from reference TRBV28 and TRBJ2-7): DVKVTQSSRYLVKRTGEKVFLECVQDMDHENMFWYRQDPGLGLRLIYFSYDVKMKEKGDIPEGYSVSREKKERFSLILESASTNQTSMYLCASSLGGQLLDEQYFGPGTRLTVT.

This chain connects TRBV9 to TRBJ2-3; tentative D call: TRBD2 (5 bases). V shed 3 bases and J shed 0 bases, with 8 bases lying between them. The CDR3 spans 14 residues. The V gene's germline CDR1 is SGDLS and CDR2 YYNGEE. The CDR3 reads CASSERTSTDTQYF. CDR3 bases: TGTGCCAGCAGCGAAAGGACTAGCACAGATACGCAGTATTTT.

This chain connects TRBV13 to TRBJ2-7, with TRBD1 as a possible D gene (6 bases). This CDR3 has 14 residues. In germline, CDR1 is PRHDT, CDR2 FYEKMQ (reference sequence). V lost 8 bases, J lost 3 bases, and 17 bases lay in between. The chain's CDR3 is CASQKTGTSYEQYF. CDR3 in DNA: TGTGCCAGCCAGAAGACAGGCACGAGCTACGAGCAGTACTTC.

The V call is TRBV5-5, the J call TRBJ2-1, with 9 bases aligning to TRBD1. Germline V CDR1 and CDR2: SGHKS, YYEKEE (reference sequence). The CDR3 loop spans 15 amino acids. V trimming: 3 bases; J trimming: 6 bases; junction bases outside the gene matches: 7. The CDR3 spells CASSWGTGTGNEQFF. The CDR3 DNA is TGTGCCAGCAGCTGGGGGACAGGGACGGGCAATGAGCAGTTCTTC. Filled out from reference TRBV5-5 and TRBJ2-1, the complete variable domain reads DAGVTQSPTHLIKTRGQQVTLRCSPISGHKSVSWYQQVLGQGPQFIFQYYEKEERGRGNFPDRFSARQFPNYSSELNVNALLLGDSALYLCASSWGTGTGNEQFFGPGTRLTVL.

V and J are TRBV4-3 and TRBJ1-4; D is unresolved. CDR3 size: 15 residues. Trimming took 0 bases from V and 4 from J, leaving 9 bases between them. The germline V gene encodes CDR1 LGHNA and CDR2 YSLEER. The CDR3 here is CASSQDLGSNEKLFF. The CDR3 DNA reads TGCGCCAGCAGCCAAGATCTTGGCAGTAATGAAAAACTGTTTTTT.

This chain joins TRBV3-1 (or the pseudogene TRBV3-2) and TRBJ1-4; D might be TRBD1 (5 bases). V shed 5 bases and J shed 7 bases, with 14 bases lying between them. CDR3 length: 14 amino acids. Per germline, CDR1 LGHDT and CDR2 YNNKEL (reference sequence). CDR3 amino acids: CASSSEGRSEKLFF. The CDR3 nucleotides read TGTGCCAGCAGCTCGGAGGGGCGCAGTGAAAAACTGTTTTTT.

A few counts support this clone. The chain uses TRBV5-3 and TRBJ1-2; unclear D gene. TRBV5-3 is labeled an ORF, and its function is uncertain. V gave up 4 bases and J gave up 2 bases, with 15 bases separating them. This CDR3 is 15 amino acids long. CDR3 residues: CARSVDRETNYGYTF. In nucleotides, the CDR3 is TGTGCCAGAAGCGTAGACCGGGAAACAAACTATGGCTACACCTTC.

The rearrangement joins TRBV10-1 to TRBJ1-1; D unresolved. Deletions cut 3 bases from V and 3 bases from J, with 11 bases between. This CDR3 region has 14 residues. CDR1 is WNHNN and CDR2 is SYGVQD in the germline V gene (reference sequence). The CDR3 region is CASSDGSGDTEAFF. DNA of the CDR3: TGCGCCAGCAGTGATGGATCCGGGGACACTGAAGCTTTCTTT.

The chain has TRBV10-3 and TRBJ2-5; D may be TRBD1 (5 bases). Trimming took off 7 bases at V and 5 bases at J, with 14 bases between the two ends. The CDR3 sequence is 13 residues long. In germline, CDR1 is ENHRY, CDR2 SYGVKD. This CDR3 is CAIKQGVWETQYF. The CDR3 nucleotides are TGTGCCATCAAGCAGGGTGTCTGGGAGACCCAGTACTTC.

The chain links TRBV7-2 to TRBJ1-4, with D possibly TRBD1 on 6 matching bases. V gave up 0 bases and J gave up 5 bases, with 16 bases separating them. The CDR3 consists of 17 residues. The germline V gene encodes CDR1 SGHTA and CDR2 FQGNSA. DNA for the CDR3: TGTGCCAGCAGCTTAGCGTTGGCGGCAGGGGAAAATGAAAAACTGTTTTTT. This codes for CASSLALAAGENEKLFF.

V is TRBV18 and J is TRBJ1-2, with D possibly being TRBD1 (5 bases). The CDR3 is 17 residues long. The germline V and J ends were trimmed by 3 bases and 8 bases, with 25 bases remaining between them. Germline V gene data show CDR1 as KGHSH and CDR2 as LQKENI. As DNA, the CDR3 is TGTGCCAGCTCACCGGCCCCCGGGACTGGCGACGGCTGGGGCTACACCTTC. Protein sequence: CASSPAPGTGDGWGYTF.

V gene TRBV24-1 combines with J gene TRBJ1-6; 8 nucleotides line up with TRBD1. The trim removed 6 bases at V and 7 bases at J, leaving 7 bases unmatched. This CDR3 is built from 15 residues. From germline, CDR1 is KGHDR and CDR2 SFDVKD. The CDR3 DNA follows: TGTGCCACCAGTTGGACAGGGCATTGGAATTCACCCCTCCACTTT. This translates into CATSWTGHWNSPLHF.

This clone has just one count. This chain uses TRBV7-2 with TRBJ2-3; maybe TRBD1 (5 bases). With 5 bases removed from V and 2 bases from J, the gap between germline ends came to 11 bases. Germline V CDR1 and CDR2: SGHTA, FQGNSA. The CDR3 extends over 14 amino acids. This CDR3 is CASSKQVPTDTQYF. Here the CDR3 DNA reads TGTGCCAGCAGCAAACAGGTTCCCACAGATACGCAGTATTTT.

In DNA form, the CDR3 reads TGTGCCAGCAGCTTACTCAGGGCCCGGCATGACTATGGCTACACCTTC. It yields the protein CASSLLRARHDYGYTF. This chain joins TRBV7-2 and TRBJ1-2, with D maybe TRBD1 (5 bases). CDR3 size: 16 residues. The germline gives CDR1 SGHTA, CDR2 FQGNSA. Trimming shortened V by 2 bases and J by 3 bases, and 16 bases separated the two germline ends.

The rearrangement joins TRBV30 to TRBJ1-1, with D possibly TRBD1 on 5 matching bases. V shed 2 bases and J shed 2 bases, with 12 bases lying between them. The CDR3 has 14 amino acids. Germline V gives CDR1 GTSNPN, CDR2 SVGIG (reference sequence). CDR3 in DNA: TGTGCCTGGAGTCACGAGGACATAAACACTGAAGCTTTCTTT. It yields the protein CAWSHEDINTEAFF.

The chain couples TRBV18 to TRBJ1-1; a possible D gene is TRBD1 (6 bases). Germline loops: CDR1 KGHSH, CDR2 LQKENI. This CDR3 spans 16 amino acids. The V end lost 3 bases, the J end lost 2 bases, and 16 bases lay between the germline ends. The CDR3, as DNA: TGTGCCAGCTCACCGACACAGGGTCCTGCAAACACTGAAGCTTTCTTT. Translation: CASSPTQGPANTEAFF.

J is TRBJ2-1 and V is TRBV13, with TRBD2 matching 8 bases. Per germline, CDR1 PRHDT and CDR2 FYEKMQ (reference sequence). The V and J ends lost 3 bases and 6 bases, in that order; junction bases with no gene match: 1. The CDR3 runs to 13 residues. In DNA, the CDR3 is TGTGCCAGCAGCTTTGGACTAGCCAATGAGCAGTTCTTC. It encodes CASSFGLANEQFF.

V gene TRBV12-3 or TRBV12-4 combines with J gene TRBJ2-5, with D possibly matching TRBD2 (6 bases). The CDR3 loop spans 12 amino acids. The V and J ends lost 5 bases and 5 bases respectively, with 9 bases between them. Here the CDR3 DNA reads TGTGCCAGCAGTGCGGGGCCTGAGACCCAGTACTTC. Translated: CASSAGPETQYF.

The CDR3, as DNA: TGCGCCAGCAGCTCGGGACAGGCTGGGTCACCCCTCCACTTT. This encodes CASSSGQAGSPLHF. V and J are TRBV5-1 and TRBJ1-6, with 8 bases fitting TRBD1. Germline-derived CDR1 and CDR2 are SGHRS and YFSETQ. J lost 10 bases, V lost 3 bases, and 6 bases had no gene match. CDR3 length: 14 residues. The whole variable domain, remainder taken from reference TRBV5-1 and TRBJ1-6, is KAGVTQTPRYLIKTRGQQVTLSCSPISGHRSVSWYQQTPGQGLQFLFEYFSETQRNKGNFPGRFSGRQFSNSRSEMNVSTLELGDSALYLCASSSGQAGSPLHFGNGTRLTVT.

This clone was seen a single time. The chain recombines TRBV28 with TRBJ1-2; D ambiguous. Germline CDR1 is MDHEN and CDR2 is SYDVKM. CDR3 length equals 13 residues. V dropped 3 bases and J dropped 3 bases, with 8 bases sitting between them. The CDR3 nucleotides are TGTGCCAGCAGTTTGGGCAGTGACTATGGCTACACCTTC. This translates into CASSLGSDYGYTF.

The chain has TRBV19 and TRBJ1-3, with 8 bases matching TRBD1. This CDR3 has 15 amino acids. The trim removed 5 bases at V and 0 bases at J, leaving 3 bases unmatched. CDR1 is LNHDA, CDR2 SQIVND, per germline (reference sequence). CDR3 region: CASSVTGGSGNTIYF. In DNA, the CDR3 is TGTGCCAGTAGTGTTACAGGGGGCTCTGGAAACACCATATATTTT.

This clone appeared once. The chain uses TRBV6-1 and TRBJ1-5; 7 nucleotides match TRBD1. The CDR3 has 15 residues. J gave up 3 bases and V 5 bases, and 7 bases lay outside the gene matches. Looked up from germline, CDR1 is MNHNS and CDR2 is SASEGT. CDR3 sequence: CASSPATGLNQPQHF. CDR3 coding DNA: TGTGCCAGCAGTCCGGCGACAGGGCTCAATCAGCCCCAGCATTTT.

The chain uses TRBV19 and TRBJ2-5; TRBD1 aligns across 11 bases. Looked up from germline, CDR1 is LNHDA and CDR2 is SQIVND (reference sequence). Trimming cost V 1 base and J 5 bases; bases outside gene matches: 27. The CDR3 loop spans 23 amino acids. The CDR3 DNA reads TGTGCCAGTAGTATAGGTCGCGGCCGGAGCGTCTGGCCTACAGGGACAGGGGGGGAGACCCAGTACTTC. Residues: CASSIGRGRSVWPTGTGGETQYF.